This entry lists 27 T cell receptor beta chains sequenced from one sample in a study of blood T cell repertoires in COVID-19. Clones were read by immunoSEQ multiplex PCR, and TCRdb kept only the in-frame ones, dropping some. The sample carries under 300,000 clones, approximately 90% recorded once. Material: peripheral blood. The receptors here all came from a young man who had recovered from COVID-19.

The CDR3 coding sequence is TGTGCCAGCAGCCAAGGTGTTGGCAGAAACACTGAAGCTTTCTTT. Protein: CASSQGVGRNTEAFF. The gene calls are TRBV3-1 (or the pseudogene TRBV3-2) and TRBJ1-1; D remains ambiguous. Trimming stripped 1 base from V and 2 bases from J, with 11 bases between. The CDR3 totals 15 residues. Germline CDR1 and CDR2: LGHDT and YNNKEL (reference sequence).

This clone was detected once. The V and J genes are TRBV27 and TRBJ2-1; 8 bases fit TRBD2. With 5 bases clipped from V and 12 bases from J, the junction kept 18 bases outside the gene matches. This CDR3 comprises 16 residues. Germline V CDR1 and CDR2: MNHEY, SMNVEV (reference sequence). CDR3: CASSSLTGGSLRWQFF. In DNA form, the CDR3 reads TGTGCCAGCAGTAGCTTAACGGGGGGGAGTCTTAGGTGGCAGTTCTTC.

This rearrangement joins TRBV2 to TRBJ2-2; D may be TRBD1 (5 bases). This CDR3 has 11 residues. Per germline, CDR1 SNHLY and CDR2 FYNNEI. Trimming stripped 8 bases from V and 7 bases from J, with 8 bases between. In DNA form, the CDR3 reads TGTGCCAGCCAGACAGTCGGGGAGCTGTTTTTT. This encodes CASQTVGELFF.

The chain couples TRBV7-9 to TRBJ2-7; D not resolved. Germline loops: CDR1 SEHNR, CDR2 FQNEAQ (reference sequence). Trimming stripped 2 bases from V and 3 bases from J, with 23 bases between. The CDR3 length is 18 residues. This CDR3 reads CASSLSFETESTFYEQYF. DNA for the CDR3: TGTGCCAGCAGCTTATCGTTTGAGACGGAGTCTACGTTCTACGAGCAGTACTTC. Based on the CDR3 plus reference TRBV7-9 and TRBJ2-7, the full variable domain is DTGVSQNPRHKITKRGQNVTFRCDPISEHNRLYWYRQTLGQGPEFLTYFQNEAQLEKSRLLSDRFSAERPKGSFSTLEIQRTEQGDSAMYLCASSLSFETESTFYEQYFGPGTRLTVT.

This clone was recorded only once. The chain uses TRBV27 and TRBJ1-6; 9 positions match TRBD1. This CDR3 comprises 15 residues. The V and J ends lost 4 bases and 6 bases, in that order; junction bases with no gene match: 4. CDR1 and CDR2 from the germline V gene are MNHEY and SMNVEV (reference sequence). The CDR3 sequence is CASSSGTGRNSPLHF. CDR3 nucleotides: TGTGCCAGCAGTTCCGGGACAGGGCGTAATTCACCCCTCCACTTT.

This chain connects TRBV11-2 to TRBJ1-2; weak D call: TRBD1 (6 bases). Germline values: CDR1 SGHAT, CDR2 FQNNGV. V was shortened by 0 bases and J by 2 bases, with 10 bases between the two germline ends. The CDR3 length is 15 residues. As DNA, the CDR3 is TGTGCCAGCAGCTTAGATGGGGGCTGGAACTATGGCTACACCTTC. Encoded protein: CASSLDGGWNYGYTF. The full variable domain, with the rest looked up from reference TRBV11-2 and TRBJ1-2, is EAGVAQSPRYKIIEKRQSVAFWCNPISGHATLYWYQQILGQGPKLLIQFQNNGVVDDSQLPKDRFSAERLKGVDSTLKIQPAKLEDSAVYLCASSLDGGWNYGYTFGSGTRLTVV.

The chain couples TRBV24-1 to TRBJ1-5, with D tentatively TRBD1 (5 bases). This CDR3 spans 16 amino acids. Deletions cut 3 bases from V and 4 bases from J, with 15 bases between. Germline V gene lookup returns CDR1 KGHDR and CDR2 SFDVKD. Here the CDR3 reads CATSDGKGLPNQPQHF. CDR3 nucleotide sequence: TGTGCCACCAGTGATGGGAAGGGACTTCCAAATCAGCCCCAGCATTTT.

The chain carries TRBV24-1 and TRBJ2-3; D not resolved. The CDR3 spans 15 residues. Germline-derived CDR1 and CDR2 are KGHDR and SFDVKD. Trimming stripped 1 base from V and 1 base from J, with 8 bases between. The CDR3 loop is CATSDLTGGTDTQYF. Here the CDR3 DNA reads TGTGCCACCAGTGATTTAACCGGAGGCACAGATACGCAGTATTTT.

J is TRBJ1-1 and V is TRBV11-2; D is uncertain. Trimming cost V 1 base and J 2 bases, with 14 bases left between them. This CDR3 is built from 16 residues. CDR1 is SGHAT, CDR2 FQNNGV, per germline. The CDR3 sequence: CASSLGSWAPNTEAFF. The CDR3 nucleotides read TGTGCCAGCAGCTTAGGTTCCTGGGCGCCCAACACTGAAGCTTTCTTT.

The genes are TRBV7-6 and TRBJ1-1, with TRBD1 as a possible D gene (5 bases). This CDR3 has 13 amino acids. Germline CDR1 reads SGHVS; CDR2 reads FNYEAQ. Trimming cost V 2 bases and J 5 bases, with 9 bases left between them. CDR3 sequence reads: CASSLSRGTEAFF. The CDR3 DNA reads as TGTGCCAGCAGCTTAAGTAGGGGAACTGAAGCTTTCTTT.

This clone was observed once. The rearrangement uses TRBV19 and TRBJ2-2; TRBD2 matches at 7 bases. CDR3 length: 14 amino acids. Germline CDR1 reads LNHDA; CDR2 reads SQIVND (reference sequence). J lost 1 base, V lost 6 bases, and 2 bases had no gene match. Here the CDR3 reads CASSGGGNTGELFF. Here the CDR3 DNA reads TGTGCCAGTAGCGGCGGGGGGAACACCGGGGAGCTGTTTTTT.

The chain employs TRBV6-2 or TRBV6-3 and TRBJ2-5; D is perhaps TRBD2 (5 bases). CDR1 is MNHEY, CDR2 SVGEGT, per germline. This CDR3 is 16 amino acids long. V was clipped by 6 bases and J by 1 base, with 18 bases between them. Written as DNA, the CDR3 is TGTGCCAGCAGCCCTTGGGATGGTCGGGGCCAAGAGACCCAGTACTTC. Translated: CASSPWDGRGQETQYF.

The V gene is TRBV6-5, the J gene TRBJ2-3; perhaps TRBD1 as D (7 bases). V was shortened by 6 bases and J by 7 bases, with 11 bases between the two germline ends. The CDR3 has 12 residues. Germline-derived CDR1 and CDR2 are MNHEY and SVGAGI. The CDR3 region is CASSSGGNTQYF. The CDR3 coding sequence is TGTGCCAGCAGCTCAGGGGGGAATACGCAGTATTTT.

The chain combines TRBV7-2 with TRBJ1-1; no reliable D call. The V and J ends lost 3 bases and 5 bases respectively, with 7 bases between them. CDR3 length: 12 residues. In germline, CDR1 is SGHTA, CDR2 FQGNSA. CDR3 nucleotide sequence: TGTGCCAGCAGCTTCTCAGGAACTGAAGCTTTCTTT. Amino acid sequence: CASSFSGTEAFF. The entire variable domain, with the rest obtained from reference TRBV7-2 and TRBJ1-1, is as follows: GAGVSQSPSNKVTEKGKDVELRCDPISGHTALYWYRQSLGQGLEFLIYFQGNSAPDKSGLPSDRFSAERTGGSVSTLTIQRTQQEDSAVYLCASSFSGTEAFFGQGTRLTVV.

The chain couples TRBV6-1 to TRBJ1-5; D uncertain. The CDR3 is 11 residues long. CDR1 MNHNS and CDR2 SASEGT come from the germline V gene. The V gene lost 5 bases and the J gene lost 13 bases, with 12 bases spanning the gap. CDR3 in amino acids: CASSFGVGQHF. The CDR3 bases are TGTGCCAGCAGTTTCGGGGTCGGGCAGCATTTT.

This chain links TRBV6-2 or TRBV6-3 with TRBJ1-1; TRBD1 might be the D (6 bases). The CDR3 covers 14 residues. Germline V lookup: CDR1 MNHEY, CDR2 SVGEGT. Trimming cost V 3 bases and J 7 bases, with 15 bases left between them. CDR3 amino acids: CASSYVRGGYEAFF. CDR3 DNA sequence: TGTGCCAGCAGTTATGTTCGGGGGGGCTATGAAGCTTTCTTT.

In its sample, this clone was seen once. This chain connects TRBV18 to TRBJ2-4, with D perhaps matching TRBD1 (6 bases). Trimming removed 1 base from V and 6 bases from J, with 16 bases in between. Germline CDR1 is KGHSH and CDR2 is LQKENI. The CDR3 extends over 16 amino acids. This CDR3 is CASSPLVGGGGNIQYF. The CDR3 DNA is TGTGCCAGCTCACCACTGGTTGGGGGCGGTGGAAACATTCAGTACTTC.

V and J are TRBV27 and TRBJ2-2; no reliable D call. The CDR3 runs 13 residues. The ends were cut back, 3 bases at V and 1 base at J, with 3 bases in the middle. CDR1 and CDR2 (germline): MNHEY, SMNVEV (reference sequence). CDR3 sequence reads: CASSFLNTGELFF. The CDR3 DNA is TGTGCCAGCAGTTTCCTGAACACCGGGGAGCTGTTTTTT.

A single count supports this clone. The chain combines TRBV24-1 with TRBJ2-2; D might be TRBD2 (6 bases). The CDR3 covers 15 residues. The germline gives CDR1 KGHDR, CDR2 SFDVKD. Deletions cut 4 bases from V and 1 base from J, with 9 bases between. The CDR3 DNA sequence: TGTGCCACCAGTGAGCGGGGATGGAACACCGGGGAGCTGTTTTTT. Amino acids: CATSERGWNTGELFF.

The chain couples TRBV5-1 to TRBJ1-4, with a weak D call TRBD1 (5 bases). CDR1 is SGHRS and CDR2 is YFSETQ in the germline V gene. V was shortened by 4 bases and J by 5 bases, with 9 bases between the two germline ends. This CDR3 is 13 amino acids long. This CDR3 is CASSPTENEKLFF. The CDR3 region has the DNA TGCGCCAGCAGCCCGACAGAAAATGAAAAACTGTTTTTT.

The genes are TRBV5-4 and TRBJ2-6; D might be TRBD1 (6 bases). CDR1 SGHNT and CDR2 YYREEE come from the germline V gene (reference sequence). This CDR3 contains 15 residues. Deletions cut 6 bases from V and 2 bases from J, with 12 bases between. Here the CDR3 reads CASTPPGAGANVLTF. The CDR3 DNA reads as TGTGCCAGCACCCCCCCAGGGGCTGGGGCCAACGTCCTGACTTTC.

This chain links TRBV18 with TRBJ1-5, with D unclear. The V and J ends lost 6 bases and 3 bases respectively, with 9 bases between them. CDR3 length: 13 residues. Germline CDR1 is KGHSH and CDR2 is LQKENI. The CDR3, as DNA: TGTGCCAGCTCCTTCGAGGTCAATCAGCCCCAGCATTTT. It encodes CASSFEVNQPQHF.

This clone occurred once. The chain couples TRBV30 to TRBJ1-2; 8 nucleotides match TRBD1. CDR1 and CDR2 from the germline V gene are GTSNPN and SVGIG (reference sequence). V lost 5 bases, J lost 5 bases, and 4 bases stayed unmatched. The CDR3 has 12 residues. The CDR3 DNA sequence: TGTGCCTGGCGTACAGGGGGTTATGGCTACACCTTC. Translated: CAWRTGGYGYTF.

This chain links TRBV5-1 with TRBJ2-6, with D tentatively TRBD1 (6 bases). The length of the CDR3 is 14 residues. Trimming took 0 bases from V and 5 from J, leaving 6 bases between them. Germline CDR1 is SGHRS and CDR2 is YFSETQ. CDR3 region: CASSLGDRANVLTF. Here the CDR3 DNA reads TGCGCCAGCAGCTTGGGGGACAGGGCCAACGTCCTGACTTTC.

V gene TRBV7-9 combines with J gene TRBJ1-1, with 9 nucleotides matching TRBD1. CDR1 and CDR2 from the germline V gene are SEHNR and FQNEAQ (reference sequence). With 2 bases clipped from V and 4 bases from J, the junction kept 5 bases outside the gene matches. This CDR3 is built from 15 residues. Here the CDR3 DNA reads TGTGCCAGCAGCTTATGGGACAGGGTGGGCACTGAAGCTTTCTTT. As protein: CASSLWDRVGTEAFF.

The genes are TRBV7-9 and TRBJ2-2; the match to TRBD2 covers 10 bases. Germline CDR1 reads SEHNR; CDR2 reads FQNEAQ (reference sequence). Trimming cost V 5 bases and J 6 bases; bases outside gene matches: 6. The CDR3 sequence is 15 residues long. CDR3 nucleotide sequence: TGTGCCAGCAGCCCTCTAACTAGCGGGGCCGGGGAGCTGTTTTTT. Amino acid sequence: CASSPLTSGAGELFF.

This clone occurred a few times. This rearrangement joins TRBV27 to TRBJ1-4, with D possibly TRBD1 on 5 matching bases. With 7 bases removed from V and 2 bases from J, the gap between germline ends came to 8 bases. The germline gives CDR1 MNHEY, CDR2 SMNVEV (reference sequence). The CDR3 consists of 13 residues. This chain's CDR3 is CASTGVTNEKLFF. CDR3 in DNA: TGTGCCAGCACGGGGGTCACTAATGAAAAACTGTTTTTT.